What follows are 22 T cell receptor beta chains derived from one specimen sequenced in a study of shared clonotypes between healthy human individuals. Only in-frame clones appear in the TCRdb table, and some are missing; sequencing was by immunoSEQ multiplex PCR. The repertoire holds around 1.6 million clones, with approximately 98% as singletons. Input material: naive CD4+ T cells sorted from blood. Specified subset: CD45RA+ positively selected. The receptors here all came from a man younger than 45 in good health.

Worth noting for this clone: Within the sample, other DNA sequences also encode this same CDR3. The chain employs TRBV28 and TRBJ1-5, with D possibly being TRBD1 (5 bases). The CDR3 extends over 12 amino acids. Germline CDR1 is MDHEN and CDR2 is SYDVKM. Trimming took off 7 bases at V and 7 bases at J, with 11 bases between the two ends. CDR3 loop: CASTQGGQPQHF. The CDR3 coding sequence is TGTGCCAGCACCCAGGGTGGGCAGCCCCAGCATTTT.

This clone was recorded only once. The V gene is TRBV6-5, the J gene TRBJ2-2; D is unclear. The CDR3 loop spans 13 amino acids. CDR1 and CDR2 (germline): MNHEY, SVGAGI. V lost 7 bases, J lost 4 bases, and 10 bases lay in between. The CDR3 bases are TGTGCCAGCACCACGCCGTCCACCGGGGAGCTGTTTTTT. Amino acid sequence: CASTTPSTGELFF.

The chain combines TRBV4-3 with TRBJ2-2; TRBD2 matches at 8 bases. The CDR3 is 14 amino acids. Per the germline V gene, CDR1 is LGHNA and CDR2 is YSLEER. The junction had 5 bases not matched to a gene; V was cut back by 4 bases and J by 7 bases. The CDR3 bases are TGCGCCAGCAGCCCGTTAGCGGGAAACGGGGAGCTGTTTTTT. Protein: CASSPLAGNGELFF.

In DNA, the CDR3 is TGTGCCAGCAGCGCCATAGGGCAGGGAGGCTCAGATACGCAGTATTTT. Translation: CASSAIGQGGSDTQYF. The genes are TRBV9 and TRBJ2-3; possibly TRBD2 for D (6 bases). CDR1 is SGDLS, CDR2 YYNGEE, per germline. This CDR3 is 16 amino acids long. Between the trimmed V and J ends, which lost 3 bases and 4 bases, there was a span of 18 bases. The complete variable domain, with remaining parts taken from reference TRBV9 and TRBJ2-3, reads DSGVTQTPKHLITATGQRVTLRCSPRSGDLSVYWYQQSLDQGLQFLIQYYNGEERAKGNILERFSAQQFPDLHSELNLSSLELGDSALYFCASSAIGQGGSDTQYFGPGTRLTVL.

This chain uses TRBV5-1 with TRBJ1-1, with 9 positions matching TRBD1. CDR1 is SGHRS and CDR2 is YFSETQ in the germline V gene. The CDR3 loop spans 16 amino acids. Trimming took 4 bases from V and 10 from J; bases not matched to a gene: 17. The CDR3 sequence is CASSMTGGAGSLGAFF. The CDR3 DNA follows: TGCGCCAGCAGCATGACAGGGGGAGCTGGGTCATTAGGAGCTTTCTTT.

The CDR3 sequence: CASSHSGREGGNEQFF. The CDR3 coding sequence is TGCGCCAGCAGCCACTCGGGGCGGGAAGGTGGCAATGAGCAGTTCTTC. The chain recombines TRBV4-1 with TRBJ2-1, with a possible D match to TRBD2 (6 bases). CDR1 is MGHRA, CDR2 YSYEKL, per germline. Trimming removed 3 bases from V and 6 bases from J, with 18 bases in between. The CDR3 length is 16 residues.

This clone was observed a few times. Other DNA sequences in the same sample also yield this CDR3. The chain employs TRBV5-1 and TRBJ2-2; D ambiguous. The V gene lost 0 bases and the J gene lost 4 bases, with 4 bases spanning the gap. The CDR3 contains 13 residues. CDR1 is SGHRS, CDR2 YFSETQ, per germline. The CDR3 DNA reads as TGCGCCAGCAGCTTGGACGTCACCGGGGAGCTGTTTTTT. Protein sequence: CASSLDVTGELFF.

This clone has just one count. The V call is TRBV6-5, the J call TRBJ1-4; 7 bases align to TRBD1. J lost 8 bases, V lost 2 bases, and 5 bases had no gene match. The length of the CDR3 is 14 residues. Germline-derived CDR1 and CDR2 are MNHEY and SVGAGI. This chain's CDR3 is CASSYRGQSEKLFF. DNA for the CDR3: TGTGCCAGCAGTTACCGGGGACAGTCGGAAAAACTGTTTTTT.

This chain joins TRBV11-2 and TRBJ1-2; weak D call: TRBD1 (5 bases). The CDR3 spans 15 residues. Trimming shortened V by 3 bases and J by 0 bases, and 11 bases separated the two germline ends. Germline assignment: CDR1 SGHAT and CDR2 FQNNGV. The CDR3 sequence is CASSFRQKPNYGYTF. Here the CDR3 DNA reads TGTGCCAGCAGCTTTCGACAGAAGCCTAACTATGGCTACACCTTC.

The chain recombines TRBV18 with TRBJ1-4, with 7 bases fitting TRBD1. This CDR3 has 16 residues. CDR1 and CDR2 (germline): KGHSH, LQKENI. J lost 0 bases, V lost 6 bases, and 7 bases had no gene match. The CDR3 DNA sequence: TGTGCCAGCTCCTTCGGCAGGGGGTCAACTAATGAAAAACTGTTTTTT. This translates into CASSFGRGSTNEKLFF. Using reference TRBV18 and TRBJ1-4 for the parts outside the CDR3, the full variable domain is NAGVMQNPRHLVRRRGQEARLRCSPMKGHSHVYWYRQLPEEGLKFMVYLQKENIIDESGMPKERFSAEFPKEGPSILRIQQVVRGDSAAYFCASSFGRGSTNEKLFFGSGTQLSVL.

This clone was observed once. The chain has TRBV5-6 and TRBJ2-5; D is unclear. This CDR3 is built from 11 residues. The germline V and J ends were trimmed by 3 bases and 3 bases, with 3 bases remaining between them. Per the germline V gene, CDR1 is SGHDT and CDR2 is YYEEEE. The CDR3 DNA reads as TGTGCCAGCAGCTCTAAAGAGACCCAGTACTTC. Translating gives CASSSKETQYF.

The rearrangement uses TRBV29-1 and TRBJ2-5; a weak D match, TRBD1 (6 bases). This CDR3 is built from 13 residues. V lost 4 bases and J 5 bases, leaving 14 bases between the germline ends. Germline values: CDR1 SQVTM, CDR2 ANQGSEA. The CDR3 is CSVVGTNRETQYF. CDR3 DNA sequence: TGCAGCGTTGTGGGGACAAATCGGGAGACCCAGTACTTC. Full variable domain (outside the CDR3, taken from reference TRBV29-1 and TRBJ2-5): SAVISQKPSRDICQRGTSLTIQCQVDSQVTMMFWYRQQPGQSLTLIATANQGSEATYESGFVIDKFPISRPNLTFSTLTVSNMSPEDSSIYLCSVVGTNRETQYFGPGTRLLVL.

The chain joins TRBV7-6 to TRBJ2-7, with 10 nucleotides matching TRBD2. CDR1 and CDR2 from the germline V gene are SGHVS and FNYEAQ. The trim removed 5 bases at V and 2 bases at J, leaving 6 bases unmatched. This CDR3 has 15 amino acids. DNA of the CDR3: TGTGCCAGCAGCGCCCGGACTAGCGGCACCTACGAGCAGTACTTC. It codes for CASSARTSGTYEQYF. Filled out from reference TRBV7-6 and TRBJ2-7, the complete variable domain reads GAGVSQSPRYKVTKRGQDVALRCDPISGHVSLYWYRQALGQGPEFLTYFNYEAQQDKSGLPNDRFSAERPEGSISTLTIQRTEQRDSAMYRCASSARTSGTYEQYFGPGTRLTVT.

This chain joins TRBV11-2 and TRBJ2-3, with TRBD1 matching over 12 bases. Germline loops: CDR1 SGHAT, CDR2 FQNNGV. The CDR3 runs to 16 residues. The V gene end was trimmed by 1 base and the J gene end by 2 bases; junction bases not matched to a gene: 1. The CDR3 is CASSLGDRGLTDTQYF. As DNA, the CDR3 is TGTGCCAGCAGCTTAGGGGACAGGGGGCTCACAGATACGCAGTATTTT.

The V gene is TRBV7-6, the J gene TRBJ2-3; TRBD1 aligns across 10 bases. V lost 5 bases and J lost 3; bases outside the gene matches: 5. The CDR3 runs 15 residues. Germline V gene lookup returns CDR1 SGHVS and CDR2 FNYEAQ. CDR3: CASSTLDRGTDTQYF. The CDR3 nucleotides read TGTGCCAGCAGCACCTTGGACAGGGGGACAGATACGCAGTATTTT.

V is TRBV18 and J is TRBJ2-3; the D is unclear. The CDR3 covers 12 residues. V was clipped by 6 bases and J by 5 bases, with 9 bases between them. CDR1 and CDR2 from the germline V gene are KGHSH and LQKENI. The CDR3 DNA sequence: TGTGCCAGCTCTCAACAGAAAGATACGCAGTATTTT. Protein sequence: CASSQQKDTQYF.

The V call is TRBV2, the J call TRBJ2-7, with TRBD1 matching 8 bases. The germline gives CDR1 SNHLY, CDR2 FYNNEI. This CDR3 is 14 amino acids long. Trimming removed 8 bases from V and 0 bases from J; junction bases left unmatched: 6. CDR3 in amino acids: CASELGQVSYEQYF. The CDR3 DNA reads as TGTGCCAGCGAGCTGGGACAGGTCTCCTACGAGCAGTACTTC.

The chain joins TRBV5-1 to TRBJ2-7, with 15 bases identical to TRBD2. V was pared by 1 base and J by 0 bases, with 8 bases of the junction left unmatched. The V gene's germline CDR1 is SGHRS and CDR2 YFSETQ. CDR3 size: 19 residues. Written as DNA, the CDR3 is TGCGCCAGCAGCTTGAGGGGGACTAGCGGGAGGCTAGGCTCCTACGAGCAGTACTTC. The encoded protein is CASSLRGTSGRLGSYEQYF. The complete variable domain, with remaining parts taken from reference TRBV5-1 and TRBJ2-7, reads KAGVTQTPRYLIKTRGQQVTLSCSPISGHRSVSWYQQTPGQGLQFLFEYFSETQRNKGNFPGRFSGRQFSNSRSEMNVSTLELGDSALYLCASSLRGTSGRLGSYEQYFGPGTRLTVT.

The chain uses TRBV7-3 and TRBJ2-2; D is unresolved. This CDR3 spans 12 amino acids. Per the germline V gene, CDR1 is SGHTA and CDR2 is FQGTGA. V lost 5 bases and J lost 6, with 7 bases in between. DNA for the CDR3: TGTGCCAGCAGCCCCCCCGCCGGGGAGCTGTTTTTT. Residues: CASSPPAGELFF.

The gene calls are TRBV7-2 and TRBJ2-3, with 9 bases lining up with TRBD2. V lost 3 bases and J lost 0; bases outside the gene matches: 7. Germline V gene data show CDR1 as SGHTA and CDR2 as FQGNSA. There are 17 residues in the CDR3. CDR3 residues: CASSFSASGTSTDTQYF. The CDR3, as DNA: TGTGCCAGCAGCTTTAGCGCTAGCGGGACAAGCACAGATACGCAGTATTTT. The entire variable domain, with the rest obtained from reference TRBV7-2 and TRBJ2-3, is as follows: GAGVSQSPSNKVTEKGKDVELRCDPISGHTALYWYRQSLGQGLEFLIYFQGNSAPDKSGLPSDRFSAERTGGSVSTLTIQRTQQEDSAVYLCASSFSASGTSTDTQYFGPGTRLTVL.

A remark on this clone: This sample also contains other DNA sequences that code for the same CDR3. The CDR3 region is CASSYRQGGEKLFF. CDR3 sequence (DNA): TGTGCCAGCAGTTACAGGCAGGGTGGCGAAAAACTGTTTTTT. The chain uses TRBV6-6 and TRBJ1-4, with D perhaps matching TRBD1 (5 bases). Germline-derived CDR1 and CDR2 are MNHNY and SVGAGI (reference sequence). The CDR3 is 14 amino acids. Trimming pared 2 bases from V and 8 bases from J, leaving 12 bases between.

The chain employs TRBV27 and TRBJ2-7, with 8 bases lining up with TRBD2. Germline lookup yields CDR1 MNHEY and CDR2 SMNVEV (reference sequence). Unmatched junction bases numbered 7, after V lost 3 bases and J lost 6 bases. This CDR3 spans 14 amino acids. The CDR3 reads CASSLRAGALEQYF. DNA for the CDR3: TGTGCCAGCAGTTTGCGAGCGGGAGCTCTCGAGCAGTACTTC.